This TCR beta chain was profiled in a study of OX40 agonist ivuxolimab in advanced cancers. For the study at large: Ivuxolimab was delivered to patients intravenously every 2 weeks at doses spanning 0.01 to 10 mg/kg. The dose-escalation group included hepatocellular carcinoma, melanoma, renal cell carcinoma and head and neck cancer. Aged about 20 to 80 with a mean of around 60 years, they were 82.7% male. Study conclusions and caveats: CD4+ and CD8+ T cells in blood underwent clonal expansion by week 6 at 0.1 to 3.0 mg/kg.

Data came from immunoSEQ multiplex PCR; TCRdb stores just in-frame clones and leaves some out. The sample holds 30,000 to 40,000 clones, more than 70% seen once. This clone appeared once. Its antigen is unidentified. The source material was CD4+ or CD8+ T cells sorted from blood, sampled in a trial of the OX40 agonist ivuxolimab. The clonotype was recovered from an adult with an advanced solid tumor such as melanoma, head and neck, liver or kidney cancer.

This CDR3 is CASRFREGNEKLFF. As DNA, the CDR3 is TGTGCCAGCAGATTCCGGGAGGGGAATGAAAAACTGTTTTTT. This chain uses TRBV6-6 with TRBJ1-4; D possibly corresponds to TRBD1 (5 bases). V shed 6 bases and J shed 5 bases, with 13 bases lying between them. The CDR3 is 14 amino acids. Germline V gene sequence: CDR1 MNHNY, CDR2 SVGAGI (reference sequence).